This TCR beta chain was identified during a study of hypomethylating agent response in myelodysplastic syndrome. Broader study findings: Novel MDS antigen recognition by shared GLIPH2 clusters is possible but unvalidated.

Survey resolution used two replicates of 200 ng, totaling about 400 ng DNA. Assay: immunoSEQ multiplex PCR; the TCRdb copy retains only in-frame clones and omits some. The sample carries approximately 2,200 clones, about 80% recorded once. Note on this clone: No antigen is known for it.

The V end was cut by 6 bases, the J end by 4 bases, with 9 bases between. The CDR3 is 12 residues long. Germline V lookup: CDR1 MNHNS, CDR2 SASEGT. Specimen: bone marrow, collected before or after starting hypomethylating agent treatment for myelodysplastic syndrome (not recorded which). V is TRBV6-1 and J is TRBJ1-2, with D hard to call. The TCR sequence derives from a human donor with myelodysplastic syndrome. The CDR3 bases are TGTGCCAGCAGGCAGATCCCCTATGGCTACACCTTC. Translation: CASRQIPYGYTF.